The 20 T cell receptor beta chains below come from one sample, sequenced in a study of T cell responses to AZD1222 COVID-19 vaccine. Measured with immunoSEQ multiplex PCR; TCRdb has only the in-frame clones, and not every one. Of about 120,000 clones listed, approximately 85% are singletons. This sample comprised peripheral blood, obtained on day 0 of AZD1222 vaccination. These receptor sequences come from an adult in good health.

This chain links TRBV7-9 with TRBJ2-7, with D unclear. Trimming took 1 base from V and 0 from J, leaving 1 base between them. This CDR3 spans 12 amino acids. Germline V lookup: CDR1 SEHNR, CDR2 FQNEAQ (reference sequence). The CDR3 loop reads CASSLVSYEQYF. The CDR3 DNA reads TGTGCCAGCAGCTTAGTCTCCTACGAGCAGTACTTC.

CDR3 sequence (DNA): TGTGCCAGCAGCTTGCAGGGGGTAAACTATGGCTACACCTTC. This sequence encodes CASSLQGVNYGYTF. This chain uses TRBV7-9 with TRBJ1-2; 7 bases agree with TRBD1. With 3 bases clipped from V and 2 bases from J, the junction kept 3 bases outside the gene matches. Germline CDR1 reads SEHNR; CDR2 reads FQNEAQ (reference sequence). The CDR3 contains 14 residues.

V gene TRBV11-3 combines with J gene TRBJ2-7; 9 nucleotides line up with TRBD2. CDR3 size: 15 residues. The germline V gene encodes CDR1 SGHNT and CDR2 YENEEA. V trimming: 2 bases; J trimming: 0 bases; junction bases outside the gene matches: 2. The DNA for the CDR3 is TGTGCCAGCAGCTTACTTAGCGGGAGCTCCTACGAGCAGTACTTC. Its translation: CASSLLSGSSYEQYF.

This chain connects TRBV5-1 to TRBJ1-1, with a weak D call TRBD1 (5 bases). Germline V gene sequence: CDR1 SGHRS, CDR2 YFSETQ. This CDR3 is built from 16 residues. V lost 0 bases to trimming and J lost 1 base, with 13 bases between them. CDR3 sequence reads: CASSLATGRSNTEAFF. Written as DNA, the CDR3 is TGCGCCAGCAGCTTGGCCACAGGCAGGTCGAACACTGAAGCTTTCTTT.

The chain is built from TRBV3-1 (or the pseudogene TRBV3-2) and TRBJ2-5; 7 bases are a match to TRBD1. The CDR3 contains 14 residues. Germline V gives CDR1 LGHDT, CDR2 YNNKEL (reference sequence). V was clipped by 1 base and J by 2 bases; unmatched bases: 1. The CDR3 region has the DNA TGTGCCAGCAGCCAAGGACAGGGTCAAGAGACCCAGTACTTC. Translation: CASSQGQGQETQYF.

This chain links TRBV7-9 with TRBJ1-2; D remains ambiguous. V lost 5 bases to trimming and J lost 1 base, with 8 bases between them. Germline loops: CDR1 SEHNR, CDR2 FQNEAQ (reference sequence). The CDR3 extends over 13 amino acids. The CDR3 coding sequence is TGTGCCAGCAGCGGAAACAATAACTATGGCTACACCTTC. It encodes CASSGNNNYGYTF.

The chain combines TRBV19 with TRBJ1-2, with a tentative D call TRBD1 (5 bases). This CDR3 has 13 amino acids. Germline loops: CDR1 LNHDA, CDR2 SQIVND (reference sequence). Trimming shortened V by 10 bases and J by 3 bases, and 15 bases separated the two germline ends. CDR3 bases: TGTGCCATCCCGGAGAGGGGCGACTATGGCTACACCTTC. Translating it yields CAIPERGDYGYTF.

Written as DNA, the CDR3 is TGTGCCAGCAGCGTAACTACGCTGGAGACCCAGTACTTC. Encoded protein: CASSVTTLETQYF. The rearrangement links TRBV9 to TRBJ2-5; D call uncertain. Germline values: CDR1 SGDLS, CDR2 YYNGEE. V was shortened by 1 base and J by 5 bases, with 9 bases between the two germline ends. The CDR3 extends over 13 amino acids.

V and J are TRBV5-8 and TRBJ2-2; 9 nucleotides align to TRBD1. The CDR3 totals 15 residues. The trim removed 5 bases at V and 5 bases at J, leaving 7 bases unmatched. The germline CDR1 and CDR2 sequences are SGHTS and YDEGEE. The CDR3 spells CASSRQGERTGELFF. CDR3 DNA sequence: TGTGCCAGCAGTCGACAGGGGGAGAGAACCGGGGAGCTGTTTTTT.

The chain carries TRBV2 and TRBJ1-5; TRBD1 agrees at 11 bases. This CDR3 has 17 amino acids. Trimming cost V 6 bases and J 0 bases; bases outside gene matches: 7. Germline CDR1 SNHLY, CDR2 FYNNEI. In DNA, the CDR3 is TGTGCCAGCAGGACCCGGACAGGGGGCGTTAGCAATCAGCCCCAGCATTTT. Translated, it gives CASRTRTGGVSNQPQHF. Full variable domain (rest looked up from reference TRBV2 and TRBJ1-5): EPEVTQTPSHQVTQMGQEVILRCVPISNHLYFYWYRQILGQKVEFLVSFYNNEISEKSEIFDDQFSVERPDGSNFTLKIRSTKLEDSAMYFCASRTRTGGVSNQPQHFGDGTRLSIL.

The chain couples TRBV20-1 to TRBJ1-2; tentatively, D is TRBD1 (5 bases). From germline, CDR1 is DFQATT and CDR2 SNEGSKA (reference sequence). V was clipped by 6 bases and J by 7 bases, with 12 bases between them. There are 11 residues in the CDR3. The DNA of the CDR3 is TGCAGTGCCCGACAGTCAGGTGGCTACACCTTC. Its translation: CSARQSGGYTF.

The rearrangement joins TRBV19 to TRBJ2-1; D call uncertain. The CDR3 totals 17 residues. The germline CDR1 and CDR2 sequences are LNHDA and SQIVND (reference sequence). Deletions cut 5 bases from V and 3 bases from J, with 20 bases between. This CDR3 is CASSSKRTGPNYNEQFF. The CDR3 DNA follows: TGTGCCAGTAGTTCGAAGCGTACGGGTCCTAACTACAATGAGCAGTTCTTC.

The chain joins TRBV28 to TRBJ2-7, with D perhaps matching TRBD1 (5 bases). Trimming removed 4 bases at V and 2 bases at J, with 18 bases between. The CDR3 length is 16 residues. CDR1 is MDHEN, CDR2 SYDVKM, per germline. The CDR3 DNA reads TGTGCCAGCAGTTCCCCCCCCGGTGCAGGGACCTACGAGCAGTACTTC. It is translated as CASSSPPGAGTYEQYF.

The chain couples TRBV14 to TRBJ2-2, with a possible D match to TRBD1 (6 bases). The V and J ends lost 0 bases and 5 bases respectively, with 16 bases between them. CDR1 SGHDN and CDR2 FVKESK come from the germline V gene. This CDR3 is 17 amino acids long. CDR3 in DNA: TGTGCCAGCAGCCAAGATTTTTTGCAGGGGCGTACCGGGGAGCTGTTTTTT. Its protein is CASSQDFLQGRTGELFF.

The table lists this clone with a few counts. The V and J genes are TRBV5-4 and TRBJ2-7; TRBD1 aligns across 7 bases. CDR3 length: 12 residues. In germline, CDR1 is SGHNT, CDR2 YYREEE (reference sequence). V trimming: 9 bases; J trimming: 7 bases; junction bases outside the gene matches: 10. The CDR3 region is CATIDRVIEQYF. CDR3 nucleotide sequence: TGTGCCACGATCGACAGGGTGATAGAGCAGTACTTC.

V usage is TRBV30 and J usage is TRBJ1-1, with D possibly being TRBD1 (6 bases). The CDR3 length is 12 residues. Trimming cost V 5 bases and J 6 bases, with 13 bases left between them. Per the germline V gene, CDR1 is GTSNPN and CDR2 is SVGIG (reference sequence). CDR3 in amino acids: CAWVRGGPEAFF. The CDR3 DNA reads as TGTGCCTGGGTCCGCGGGGGCCCTGAAGCTTTCTTT.

The CDR3 DNA reads TGTGCCAGCAGCTTAGACCAGTCTTGGGCAACCCAGCATTTT. Translated, it gives CASSLDQSWATQHF. J is TRBJ1-5 and V is TRBV7-2; D uncertain. Germline assignment: CDR1 SGHTA and CDR2 FQGNSA. The V end was cut by 1 base, the J end by 11 bases, with 15 bases between. CDR3 length equals 14 residues.

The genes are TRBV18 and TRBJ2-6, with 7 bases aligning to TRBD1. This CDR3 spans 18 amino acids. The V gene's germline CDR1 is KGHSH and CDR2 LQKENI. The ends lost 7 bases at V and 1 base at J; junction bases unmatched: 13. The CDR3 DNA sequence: TGTGCCAGCTTGCCCCGGGAAGGGGGCTTTTCTGGGGCCAACGTCCTGACTTTC. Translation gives CASLPREGGFSGANVLTF. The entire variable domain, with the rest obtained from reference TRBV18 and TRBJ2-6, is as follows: NAGVMQNPRHLVRRRGQEARLRCSPMKGHSHVYWYRQLPEEGLKFMVYLQKENIIDESGMPKERFSAEFPKEGPSILRIQQVVRGDSAAYFCASLPREGGFSGANVLTFGAGSRLTVL.

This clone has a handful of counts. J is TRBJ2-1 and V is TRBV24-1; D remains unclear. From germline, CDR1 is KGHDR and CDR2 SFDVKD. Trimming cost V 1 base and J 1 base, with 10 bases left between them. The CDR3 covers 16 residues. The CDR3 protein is CATSDFLGSSYNEQFF. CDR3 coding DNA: TGTGCCACCAGTGATTTTTTGGGTTCATCCTACAATGAGCAGTTCTTC.

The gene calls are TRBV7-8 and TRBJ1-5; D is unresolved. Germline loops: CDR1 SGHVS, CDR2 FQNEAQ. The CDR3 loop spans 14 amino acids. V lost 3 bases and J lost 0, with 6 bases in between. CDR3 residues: CASSLIISNQPQHF. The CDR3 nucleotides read TGTGCCAGCAGCTTGATAATTAGCAATCAGCCCCAGCATTTT.